The subject of this entry is one T cell receptor (beta chain). What it binds is unknown. These data come from a study of cytomegalovirus exposure and HLA in healthy donors. Study-wide points: 87-base-pair reads could not separate some V segments, including TRBV6-2 and TRBV6-3. In a later analysis, at a false discovery rate of 0.05, under 20,000 TCR beta sequences matched HLA alleles. Per a later analysis, HLA-associated TCR beta chains showed more clonal expansion than other, equally common TCR beta chains.

V was cut by 4 bases and J by 5 bases, with 8 bases left in between. The germline V gene encodes CDR1 SNHLY and CDR2 FYNNEI. The CDR3 runs to 12 residues. PCR primers comprised 60 Vbeta and 13 Jbeta primers. Using immunoSEQ multiplex PCR, the repertoire was profiled, and TCRdb retains in-frame clones only, with some absent. The sample consists of fewer than 100,000 clones, almost 80% of them appearing once. The sequence was obtained from a female donor in good health and CMV-seronegative. The J gene is TRBJ1-2, the V gene TRBV2; a possible D gene is TRBD1 (5 bases). Sequenced: PBMCs. The CDR3 here is CASSGGLYGYTF. The CDR3 nucleotides are TGTGCCAGCAGTGGGGGACTATATGGCTACACCTTC. Full variable domain (remainder filled in from reference TRBV2 and TRBJ1-2): EPEVTQTPSHQVTQMGQEVILRCVPISNHLYFYWYRQILGQKVEFLVSFYNNEISEKSEIFDDQFSVERPDGSNFTLKIRSTKLEDSAMYFCASSGGLYGYTFGSGTRLTVV.